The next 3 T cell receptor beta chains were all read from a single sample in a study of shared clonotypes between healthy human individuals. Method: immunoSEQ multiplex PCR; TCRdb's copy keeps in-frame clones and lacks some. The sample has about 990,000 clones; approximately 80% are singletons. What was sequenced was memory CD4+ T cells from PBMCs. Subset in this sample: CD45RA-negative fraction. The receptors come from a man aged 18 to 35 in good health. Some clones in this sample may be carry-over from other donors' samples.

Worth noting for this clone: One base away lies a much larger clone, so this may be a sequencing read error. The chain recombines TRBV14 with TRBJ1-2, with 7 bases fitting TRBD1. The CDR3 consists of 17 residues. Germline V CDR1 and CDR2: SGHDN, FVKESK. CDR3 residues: CASSPPSPRQGSYGCTF. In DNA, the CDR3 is TGTGCCAGCAGCCCACCATCCCCTCGACAGGGTAGCTATGGCTGCACCTTC.

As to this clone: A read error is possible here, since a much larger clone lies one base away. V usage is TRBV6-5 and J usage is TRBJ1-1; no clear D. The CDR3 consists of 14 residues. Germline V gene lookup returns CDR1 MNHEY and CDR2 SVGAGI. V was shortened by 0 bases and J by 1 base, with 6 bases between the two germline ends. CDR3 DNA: TGTGCCAGCAGTTACTCGAGGGCGAACACTGAAGCTTTCTTT. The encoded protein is CASSYSRANTEAFF.

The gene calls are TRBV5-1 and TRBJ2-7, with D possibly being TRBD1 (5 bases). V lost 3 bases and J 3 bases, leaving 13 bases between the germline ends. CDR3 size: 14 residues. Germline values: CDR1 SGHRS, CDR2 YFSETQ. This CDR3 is CASSSGDSFYEQYF. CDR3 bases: TGCGCCAGCAGCTCCGGTGACAGCTTCTACGAGCAGTACTTC.